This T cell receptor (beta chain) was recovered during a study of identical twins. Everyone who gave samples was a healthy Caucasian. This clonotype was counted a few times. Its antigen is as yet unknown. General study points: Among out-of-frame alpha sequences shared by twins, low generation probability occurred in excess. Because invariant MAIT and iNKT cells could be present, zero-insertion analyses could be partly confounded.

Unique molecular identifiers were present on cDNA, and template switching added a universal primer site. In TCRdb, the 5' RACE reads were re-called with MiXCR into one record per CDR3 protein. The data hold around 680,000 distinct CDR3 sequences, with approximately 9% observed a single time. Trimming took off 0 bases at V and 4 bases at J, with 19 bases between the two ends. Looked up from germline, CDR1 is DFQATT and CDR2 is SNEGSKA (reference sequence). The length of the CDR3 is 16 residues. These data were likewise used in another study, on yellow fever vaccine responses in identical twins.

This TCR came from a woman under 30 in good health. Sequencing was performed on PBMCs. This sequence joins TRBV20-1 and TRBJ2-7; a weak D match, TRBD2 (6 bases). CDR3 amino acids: CSARDPSGLLHYEQYF. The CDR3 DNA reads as TGCAGTGCTAGAGATCCATCGGGACTTCTCCATTACGAGCAGTACTTC.